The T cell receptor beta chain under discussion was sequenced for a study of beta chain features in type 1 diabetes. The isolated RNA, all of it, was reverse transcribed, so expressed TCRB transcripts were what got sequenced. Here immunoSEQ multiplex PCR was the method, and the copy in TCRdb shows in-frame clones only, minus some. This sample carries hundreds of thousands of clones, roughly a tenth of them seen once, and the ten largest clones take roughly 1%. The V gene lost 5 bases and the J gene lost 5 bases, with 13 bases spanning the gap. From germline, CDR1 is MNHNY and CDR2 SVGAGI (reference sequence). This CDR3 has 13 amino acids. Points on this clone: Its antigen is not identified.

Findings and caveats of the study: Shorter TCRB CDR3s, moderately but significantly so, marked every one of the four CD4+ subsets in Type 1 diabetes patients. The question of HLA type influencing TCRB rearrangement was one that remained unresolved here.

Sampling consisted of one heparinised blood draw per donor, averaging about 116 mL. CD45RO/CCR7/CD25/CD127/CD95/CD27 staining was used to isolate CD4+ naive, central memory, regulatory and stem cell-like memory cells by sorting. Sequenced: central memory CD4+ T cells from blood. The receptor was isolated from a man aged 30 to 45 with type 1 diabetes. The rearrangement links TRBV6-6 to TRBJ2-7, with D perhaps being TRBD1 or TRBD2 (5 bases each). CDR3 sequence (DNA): TGTGCCAGCAGTCCGCTGGGACCGCACGAGCAGTACTTC. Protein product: CASSPLGPHEQYF.